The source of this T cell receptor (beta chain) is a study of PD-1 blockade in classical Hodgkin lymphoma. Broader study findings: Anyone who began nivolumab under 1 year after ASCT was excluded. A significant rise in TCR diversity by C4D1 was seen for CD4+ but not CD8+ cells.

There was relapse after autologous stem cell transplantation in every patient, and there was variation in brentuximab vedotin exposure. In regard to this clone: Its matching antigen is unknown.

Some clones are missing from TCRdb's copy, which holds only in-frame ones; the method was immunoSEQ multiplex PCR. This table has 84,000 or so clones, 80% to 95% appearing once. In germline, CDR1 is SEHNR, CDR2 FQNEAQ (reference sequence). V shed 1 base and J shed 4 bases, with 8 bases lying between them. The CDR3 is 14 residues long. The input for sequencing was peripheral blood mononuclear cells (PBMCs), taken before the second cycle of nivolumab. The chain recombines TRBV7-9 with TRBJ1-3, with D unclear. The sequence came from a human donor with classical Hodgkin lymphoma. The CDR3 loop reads CASSLGVGGNTIYF. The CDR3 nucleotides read TGTGCCAGCAGCTTAGGAGTCGGCGGAAACACCATATATTTT.